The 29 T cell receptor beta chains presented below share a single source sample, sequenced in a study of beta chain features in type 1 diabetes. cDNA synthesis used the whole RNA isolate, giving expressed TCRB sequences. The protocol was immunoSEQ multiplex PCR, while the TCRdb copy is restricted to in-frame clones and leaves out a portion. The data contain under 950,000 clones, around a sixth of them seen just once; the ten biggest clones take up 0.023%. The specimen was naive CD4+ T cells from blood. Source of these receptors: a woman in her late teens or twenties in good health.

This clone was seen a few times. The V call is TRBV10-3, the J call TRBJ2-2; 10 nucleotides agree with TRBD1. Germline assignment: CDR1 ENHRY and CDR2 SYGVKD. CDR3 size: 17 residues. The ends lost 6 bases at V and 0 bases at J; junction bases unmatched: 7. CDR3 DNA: TGTGCCATCAGCCCGGGACAGGGGAGCACGAACACCGGGGAGCTGTTTTTT. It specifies CAISPGQGSTNTGELFF.

The CDR3 spells CASSVSSRNSNTQYF. The CDR3 DNA reads TGTGCCAGCAGCGTCTCATCCAGGAATTCAAATACGCAGTATTTT. The chain joins TRBV9 to TRBJ2-3; no reliable D call. Germline values: CDR1 SGDLS, CDR2 YYNGEE. The CDR3 totals 15 residues. Trimming stripped 2 bases from V and 7 bases from J, with 17 bases between.

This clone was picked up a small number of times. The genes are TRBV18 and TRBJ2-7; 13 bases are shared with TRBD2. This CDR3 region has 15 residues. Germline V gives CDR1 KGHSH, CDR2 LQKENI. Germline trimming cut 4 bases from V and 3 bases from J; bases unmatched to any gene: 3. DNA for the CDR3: TGTGCCAGCTCACATACTAGCGGGGGGGACTACGAGCAGTACTTC. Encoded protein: CASSHTSGGDYEQYF.

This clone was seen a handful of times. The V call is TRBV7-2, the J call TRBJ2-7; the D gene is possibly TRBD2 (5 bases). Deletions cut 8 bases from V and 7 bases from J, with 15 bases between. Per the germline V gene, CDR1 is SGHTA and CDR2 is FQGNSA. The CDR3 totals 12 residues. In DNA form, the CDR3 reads TGTGCCAGCCGATATGCCCGGGGTGAGCAGTACTTC. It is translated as CASRYARGEQYF.

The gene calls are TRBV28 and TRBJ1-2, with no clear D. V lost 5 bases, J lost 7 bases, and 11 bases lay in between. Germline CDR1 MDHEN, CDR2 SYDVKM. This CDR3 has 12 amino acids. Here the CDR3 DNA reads TGTGCCAGCAGTAACCCAACCGTTGGCTACACCTTC. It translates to CASSNPTVGYTF.

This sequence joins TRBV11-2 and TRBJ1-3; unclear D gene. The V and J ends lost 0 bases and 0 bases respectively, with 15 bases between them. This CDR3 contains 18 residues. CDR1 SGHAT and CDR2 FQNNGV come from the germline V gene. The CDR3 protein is CASSLEAAGPRSGNTIYF. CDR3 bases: TGTGCCAGCAGCTTAGAGGCGGCAGGCCCCCGCTCTGGAAACACCATATATTTT.

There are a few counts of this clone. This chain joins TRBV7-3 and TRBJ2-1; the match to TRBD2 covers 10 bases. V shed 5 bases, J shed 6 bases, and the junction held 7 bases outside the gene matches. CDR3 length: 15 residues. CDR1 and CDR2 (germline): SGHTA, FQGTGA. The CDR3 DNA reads TGTGCCAGCAGCCCGACTAGCGGGTCTCGCAATGAGCAGTTCTTC. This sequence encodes CASSPTSGSRNEQFF. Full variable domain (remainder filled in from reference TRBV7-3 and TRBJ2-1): GAGVSQTPSNKVTEKGKYVELRCDPISGHTALYWYRQSLGQGPEFLIYFQGTGAADDSGLPNDRFFAVRPEGSVSTLKIQRTERGDSAVYLCASSPTSGSRNEQFFGPGTRLTVL.

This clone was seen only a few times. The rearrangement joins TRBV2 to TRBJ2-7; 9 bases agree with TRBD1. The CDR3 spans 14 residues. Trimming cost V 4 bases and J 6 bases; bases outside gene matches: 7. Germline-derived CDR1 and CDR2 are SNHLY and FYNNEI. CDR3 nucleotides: TGTGCCAGCAGTGGGGACAGGGCCCTGGGCGAGCAGTACTTC. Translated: CASSGDRALGEQYF.

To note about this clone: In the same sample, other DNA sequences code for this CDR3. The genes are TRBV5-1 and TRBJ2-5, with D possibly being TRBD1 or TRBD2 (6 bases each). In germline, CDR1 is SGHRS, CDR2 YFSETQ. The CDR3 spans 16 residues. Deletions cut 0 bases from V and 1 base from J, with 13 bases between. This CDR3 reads CASSLAGRGGQETQYF. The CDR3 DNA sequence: TGCGCCAGCAGCTTGGCCGGCAGGGGAGGCCAAGAGACCCAGTACTTC.

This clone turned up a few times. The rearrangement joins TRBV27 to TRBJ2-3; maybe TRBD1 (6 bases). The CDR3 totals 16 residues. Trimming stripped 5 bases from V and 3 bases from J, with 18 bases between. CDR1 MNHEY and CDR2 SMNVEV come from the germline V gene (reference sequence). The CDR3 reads CASSLNPQGRTDTQYF. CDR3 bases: TGTGCCAGCAGTCTCAACCCGCAGGGGAGAACAGATACGCAGTATTTT.

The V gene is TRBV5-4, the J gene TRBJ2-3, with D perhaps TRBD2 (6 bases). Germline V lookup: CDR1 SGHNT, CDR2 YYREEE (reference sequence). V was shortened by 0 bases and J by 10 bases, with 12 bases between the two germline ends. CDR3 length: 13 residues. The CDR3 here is CASSLAGGPPQYF. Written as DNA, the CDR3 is TGTGCCAGCAGCTTGGCCGGGGGTCCCCCGCAGTATTTT.

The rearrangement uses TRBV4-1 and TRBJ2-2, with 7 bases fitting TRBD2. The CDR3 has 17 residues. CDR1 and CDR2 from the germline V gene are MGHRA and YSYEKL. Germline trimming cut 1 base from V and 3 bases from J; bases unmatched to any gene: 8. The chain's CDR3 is CASSQGGRAGDTGELFF. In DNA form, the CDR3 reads TGCGCCAGCAGCCAAGGCGGCCGGGCGGGGGACACCGGGGAGCTGTTTTTT.

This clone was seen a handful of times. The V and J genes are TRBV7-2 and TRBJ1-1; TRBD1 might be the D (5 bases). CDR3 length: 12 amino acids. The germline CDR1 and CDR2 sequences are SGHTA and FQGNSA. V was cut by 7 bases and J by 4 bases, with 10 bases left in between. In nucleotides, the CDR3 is TGTGCCAGCAACCGGGGCGGCACTGAAGCTTTCTTT. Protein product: CASNRGGTEAFF.

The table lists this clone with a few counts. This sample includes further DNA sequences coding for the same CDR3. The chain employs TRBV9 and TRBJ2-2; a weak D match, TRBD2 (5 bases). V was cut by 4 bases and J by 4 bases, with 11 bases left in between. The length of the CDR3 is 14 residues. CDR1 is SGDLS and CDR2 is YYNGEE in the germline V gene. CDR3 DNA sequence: TGTGCCAGCAGCCCCGCGGCGGGCACCGGGGAGCTGTTTTTT. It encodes CASSPAAGTGELFF.

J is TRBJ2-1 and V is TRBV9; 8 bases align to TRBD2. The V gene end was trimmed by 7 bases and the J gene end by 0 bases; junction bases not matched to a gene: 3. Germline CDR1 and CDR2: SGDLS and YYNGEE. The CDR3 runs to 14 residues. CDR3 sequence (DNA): TGTGCCAGCGGGAGCGGGGGCTCCTACAATGAGCAGTTCTTC. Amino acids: CASGSGGSYNEQFF.

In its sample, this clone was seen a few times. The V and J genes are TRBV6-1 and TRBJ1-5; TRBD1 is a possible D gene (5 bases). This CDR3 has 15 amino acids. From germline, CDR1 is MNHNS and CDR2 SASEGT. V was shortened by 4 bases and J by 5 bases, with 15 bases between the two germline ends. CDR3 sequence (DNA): TGTGCCAGCAGTGTACAATTCGGGGGGTATCAGCCCCAGCATTTT. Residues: CASSVQFGGYQPQHF.

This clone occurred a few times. The CDR3 protein is CASSLAGAGYNEQFF. CDR3 sequence (DNA): TGTGCCAGCAGCCTAGCGGGAGCCGGCTACAATGAGCAGTTCTTC. The chain uses TRBV7-3 and TRBJ2-1, with TRBD2 identical over 10 bases. V dropped 5 bases and J dropped 3; count of bases not matched to a gene: 4. Per the germline V gene, CDR1 is SGHTA and CDR2 is FQGTGA. The CDR3 spans 15 residues.

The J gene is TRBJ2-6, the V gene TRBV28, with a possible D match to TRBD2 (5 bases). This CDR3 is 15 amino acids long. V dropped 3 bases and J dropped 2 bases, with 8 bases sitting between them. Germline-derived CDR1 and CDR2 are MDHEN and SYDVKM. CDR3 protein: CASSLKGAGANVLTF. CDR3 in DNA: TGTGCCAGCAGTTTGAAGGGAGCTGGGGCCAACGTCCTGACTTTC.

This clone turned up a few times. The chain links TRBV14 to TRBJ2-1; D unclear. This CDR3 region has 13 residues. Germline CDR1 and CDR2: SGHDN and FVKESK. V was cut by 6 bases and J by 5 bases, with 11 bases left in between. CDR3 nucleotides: TGTGCCAGCAGTACGACTCGAAACAATGAGCAGTTCTTC. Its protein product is CASSTTRNNEQFF.

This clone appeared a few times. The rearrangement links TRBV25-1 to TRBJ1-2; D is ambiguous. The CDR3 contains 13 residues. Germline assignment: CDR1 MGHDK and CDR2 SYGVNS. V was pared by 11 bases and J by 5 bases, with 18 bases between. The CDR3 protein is CAGVRGASYGYTF. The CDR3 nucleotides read TGTGCCGGGGTTCGGGGAGCGTCGTATGGCTACACCTTC.

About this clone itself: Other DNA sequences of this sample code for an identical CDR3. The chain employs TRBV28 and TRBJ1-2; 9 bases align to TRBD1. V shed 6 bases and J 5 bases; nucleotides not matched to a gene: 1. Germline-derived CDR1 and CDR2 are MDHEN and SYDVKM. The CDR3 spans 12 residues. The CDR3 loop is CASRGTGYGYTF. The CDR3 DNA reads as TGTGCCAGCAGGGGGACAGGGTATGGCTACACCTTC.

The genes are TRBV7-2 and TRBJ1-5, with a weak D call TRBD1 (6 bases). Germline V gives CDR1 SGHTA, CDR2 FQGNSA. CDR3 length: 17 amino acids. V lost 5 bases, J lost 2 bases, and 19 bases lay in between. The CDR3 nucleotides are TGTGCCAGCAGCCCTACCAGGACAGTCTTCGGCAATCAGCCCCAGCATTTT. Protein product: CASSPTRTVFGNQPQHF.

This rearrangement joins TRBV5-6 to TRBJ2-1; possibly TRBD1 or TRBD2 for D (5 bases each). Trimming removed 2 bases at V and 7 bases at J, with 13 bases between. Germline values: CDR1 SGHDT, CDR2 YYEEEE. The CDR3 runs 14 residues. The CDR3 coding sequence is TGTGCCAGCAGCTTTTGGGGGTCCCGAAATGAGCAGTTCTTC. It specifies CASSFWGSRNEQFF.

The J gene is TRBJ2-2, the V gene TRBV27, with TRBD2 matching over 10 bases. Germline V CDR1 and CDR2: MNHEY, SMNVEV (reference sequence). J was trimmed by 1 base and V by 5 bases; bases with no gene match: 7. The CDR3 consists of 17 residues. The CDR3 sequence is CASSLHRLAGNTGELFF. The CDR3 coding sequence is TGTGCCAGCAGTCTTCACCGACTAGCGGGGAACACCGGGGAGCTGTTTTTT.

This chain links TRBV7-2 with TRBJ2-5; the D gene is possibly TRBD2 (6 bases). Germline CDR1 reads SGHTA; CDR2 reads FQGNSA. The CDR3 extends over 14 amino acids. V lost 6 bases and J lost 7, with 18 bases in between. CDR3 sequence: CASSSRGTAGTQYF. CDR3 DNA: TGTGCCAGCAGTTCCCGCGGGACGGCCGGGACCCAGTACTTC.

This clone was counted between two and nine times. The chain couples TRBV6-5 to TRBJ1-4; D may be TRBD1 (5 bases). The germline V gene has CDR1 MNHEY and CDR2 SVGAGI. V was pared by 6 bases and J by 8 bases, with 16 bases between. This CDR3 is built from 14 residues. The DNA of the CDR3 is TGTGCCAGCAGGCTCGGGGGGTCCGGGGAAAAACTGTTTTTT. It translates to CASRLGGSGEKLFF.

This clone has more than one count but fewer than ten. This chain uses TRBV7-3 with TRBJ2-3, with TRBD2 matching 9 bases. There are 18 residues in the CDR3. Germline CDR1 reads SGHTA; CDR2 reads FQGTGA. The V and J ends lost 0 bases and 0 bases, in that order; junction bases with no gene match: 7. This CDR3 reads CASSLTSGGRVSTDTQYF. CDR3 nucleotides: TGTGCCAGCAGCTTAACGTCTGGCGGGAGGGTGAGCACAGATACGCAGTATTTT.

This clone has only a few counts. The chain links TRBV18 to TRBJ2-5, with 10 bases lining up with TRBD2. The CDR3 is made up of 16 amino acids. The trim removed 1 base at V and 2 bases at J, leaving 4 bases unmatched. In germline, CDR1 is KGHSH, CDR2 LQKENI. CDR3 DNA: TGTGCCAGCTCACCACGCACTAGCGGGGTTCAAGAGACCCAGTACTTC. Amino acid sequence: CASSPRTSGVQETQYF.

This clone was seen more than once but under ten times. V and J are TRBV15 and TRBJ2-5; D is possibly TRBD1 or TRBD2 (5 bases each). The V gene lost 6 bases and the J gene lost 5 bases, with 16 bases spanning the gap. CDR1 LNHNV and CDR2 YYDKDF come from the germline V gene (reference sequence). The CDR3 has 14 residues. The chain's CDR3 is CATSRDPIMETQYF. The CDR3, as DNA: TGTGCCACCAGTAGGGACCCCATTATGGAGACCCAGTACTTC.